This T cell receptor beta chain comes out of a study of blood T cell repertoires in COVID-19. The CDR3 spans 16 residues. The germline V gene encodes CDR1 LGHNT and CDR2 FRNRAP. The V gene lost 0 bases and the J gene lost 2 bases, with 14 bases spanning the gap. Assay used: immunoSEQ multiplex PCR; TCRdb lists only in-frame clones, some missing. This sample yields 60,000 to 85,000 clones, of which 80% to 90% are seen a single time; less than 5.5% belongs to the top ten. The sample taken for sequencing was peripheral blood. The TCR was taken from a woman between 50 and 59 years old with active COVID-19. J is TRBJ2-7 and V is TRBV12-5; D is ambiguous. The chain's CDR3 is CASGLVRSLSPYEQYF. The CDR3 DNA reads TGTGCTAGTGGTTTGGTACGGTCTCTAAGCCCCTACGAGCAGTACTTC.